A selection of T cell receptor beta chains follows, all from one sample in a study of OX40 agonist ivuxolimab in advanced cancers. Using immunoSEQ multiplex PCR, the repertoire was profiled, and TCRdb retains in-frame clones only, with some absent. This table has approximately 90,000 clones, about 85% appearing once. This material consisted of CD4+ or CD8+ T cells sorted from blood, taken in a trial of the OX40 agonist ivuxolimab. The receptors derive from an adult with an advanced solid tumor such as melanoma, head and neck, liver or kidney cancer. Both conserved end residues are trimmed from each CDR3. The order of the fields is CDR3 protein, V gene, J gene.

cdr3_aa: ASSSGELAGNTGELF
v_call: TRBV28
j_call: TRBJ2-2

cdr3_aa: ASSSQKDAWETQY
v_call: TRBV5-4
j_call: TRBJ2-5

cdr3_aa: ASRAGLDEQY
v_call: TRBV7-9
j_call: .

cdr3_aa: ASSVDSNNEQF
v_call: TRBV19
j_call: TRBJ2-1

cdr3_aa: ASSWGSGTTEAF
v_call: TRBV5-1
j_call: TRBJ1-1

cdr3_aa: ASTRLGGNEQY
v_call: TRBV2
j_call: TRBJ2-7

cdr3_aa: ASSFSWDRPQQPQH
v_call: TRBV28
j_call: TRBJ1-5

cdr3_aa: AWDGPMGEKLF
v_call: TRBV30
j_call: TRBJ1-4

cdr3_aa: ASSAATNEKLF
v_call: TRBV25-1
j_call: TRBJ1-4

cdr3_aa: ASSLTGTGGETQY
v_call: TRBV19
j_call: TRBJ2-5

cdr3_aa: ASRGRMNTEAF
v_call: TRBV7-9
j_call: TRBJ1-1

cdr3_aa: ASSEGGHNEQF
v_call: TRBV6-4
j_call: TRBJ2-1

cdr3_aa: ASSSSGVWGSSYNEQF
v_call: TRBV5-1
j_call: TRBJ2-1

cdr3_aa: ARVSGSLSGMNTEAF
v_call: TRBV2
j_call: TRBJ1-1

cdr3_aa: ASSPGFGEQY
v_call: TRBV6-5
j_call: TRBJ2-7

cdr3_aa: ASSPSSLGTQY
v_call: TRBV11-2
j_call: TRBJ2-3

cdr3_aa: ASGQGLQETQY
v_call: TRBV9
j_call: TRBJ2-5

cdr3_aa: ATGGGNNEQF
v_call: TRBV10-3
j_call: TRBJ2-1

cdr3_aa: ASSVGGGPGTEAF
v_call: TRBV5-6
j_call: TRBJ1-1

cdr3_aa: ASSATGNPYEQY
v_call: TRBV27
j_call: TRBJ2-7

cdr3_aa: ASSFGAGDSPLH
v_call: TRBV11-2
j_call: TRBJ1-6

cdr3_aa: SAGATTGELF
v_call: TRBV29-1
j_call: TRBJ2-2

cdr3_aa: ASRTGQGAINEQF
v_call: TRBV2
j_call: TRBJ2-1

cdr3_aa: ASRDDRFSSYNEQF
v_call: TRBV28
j_call: TRBJ2-1

cdr3_aa: AISESSIGIKNIQY
v_call: TRBV10-3
j_call: TRBJ2-4

cdr3_aa: ASSQDGNGVTGANVLT
v_call: TRBV4-2
j_call: TRBJ2-6

cdr3_aa: ASSQDGVTRYNEQF
v_call: TRBV4-3
j_call: TRBJ2-1

cdr3_aa: ASSGWTSGTPTDTQY
v_call: TRBV25-1
j_call: TRBJ2-3

cdr3_aa: ASSPDRAVSENIQY
v_call: TRBV5-4
j_call: TRBJ2-4

cdr3_aa: ASSQVPGVNEKLF
v_call: TRBV4-1
j_call: TRBJ1-4

cdr3_aa: ASSLSGGQGAF
v_call: TRBV7-9
j_call: TRBJ1-1

cdr3_aa: ASSLRERSRNEQF
v_call: TRBV7-2
j_call: TRBJ2-1

cdr3_aa: ASREGTHVPLGEQY
v_call: TRBV2
j_call: TRBJ2-7

cdr3_aa: ASRQYTNQPQH
v_call: TRBV2
j_call: TRBJ1-5

cdr3_aa: ASSPGTDYEQY
v_call: TRBV6-6
j_call: TRBJ2-7

cdr3_aa: ASSEPLGRADTQY
v_call: TRBV7-9
j_call: TRBJ2-3

cdr3_aa: ASNGLGLRGPGRREQY
v_call: TRBV23-1
j_call: TRBJ2-5

cdr3_aa: ASHADPPGTEAF
v_call: TRBV2
j_call: TRBJ1-1

cdr3_aa: ASGLVPHPVRVNQPQH
v_call: TRBV12-5
j_call: TRBJ1-5

cdr3_aa: ASSESVASPLH
v_call: TRBV6-1
j_call: TRBJ1-6

cdr3_aa: ASRAHGRLGFGTYEQY
v_call: TRBV5-5
j_call: TRBJ2-7

cdr3_aa: AISEPLAGTGETQY
v_call: TRBV10-3
j_call: TRBJ2-5